This TCR beta chain was sequenced for a study of blood T cells in healthy people across ages. Primers used in a second PCR of about 7 to 11 cycles were a sample-barcoded 5' primer and a J-beta primer mix. TCRdb used MiXCR to reprocess the 5' RACE reads, holding one entry per CDR3 protein. The sample holds more than 650,000 distinct CDR3 sequences, 20% to 30% seen once. This clonotype has only a few counts. The data were also submitted as part of a second study, on T cells of mothers and their children.

The specimen was blood. This receptor was identified in a boy between 10 and 17 years old in good health.

The CDR3 DNA sequence: TGTGCCAGCAGCACCGACGGGGGCCTGTTTTTT. Translated, it gives CASSTDGGLFF. The chain uses TRBV5-6 and TRBJ2-2; D may correspond to TRBD1 or TRBD2 (6 bases each). CDR3 size: 11 residues. The germline V gene has CDR1 SGHDT and CDR2 YYEEEE. V dropped 4 bases and J dropped 14 bases, with 12 bases sitting between them.